What follows is one TCR beta chain and its context. This specimen belongs to a study of control samples from healthy donors and cancer patients. The assay was immunoSEQ multiplex PCR, and TCRdb's table has in-frame clones only and misses some. The table records around 160,000 clones, 93% of them present only once. This CDR3 has 17 amino acids. Germline loops: CDR1 LGHDT, CDR2 YNNKEL (reference sequence). The V gene lost 0 bases and the J gene lost 2 bases, with 14 bases spanning the gap. The receptor was derived from a young man in good health. The chain has TRBV3-1 (or the pseudogene TRBV3-2) and TRBJ1-5; D ambiguous. The material sequenced was blood. The CDR3 is CASSQDPLPRGNQPQHF. The CDR3 bases are TGTGCCAGCAGCCAAGATCCGCTTCCGAGGGGCAATCAGCCCCAGCATTTT.